The rows below give T cell receptor beta chains drawn from one sample of a study of identical twins. TCRdb re-called the 5' RACE reads through MiXCR, storing one row per CDR3 protein. The sample includes 300,000 to 400,000 distinct CDR3 sequences, approximately 13% of them seen just once. The sample also formed part of further work on yellow fever vaccine responses in identical twins.

The source material was CD8+ T cells sorted from blood. Every receptor here comes from a young woman in good health. CDR3s include the opening cysteine and the closing phenylalanine or tryptophan. D genes are given only for firm matches. Only part of the rows carry a size: once, few, many, or a class if the clone is expanded.

D gene: NA
J gene: TRBJ2-1
clone size: NA
V gene: TRBV18
CDR3 DNA: TGTGCCAGCTTAGGCGGGGAGCAAGAGTTTTACAATGAGCAGTTCTTC
CDR3 protein: CASLGGEQEFYNEQFF

D gene: NA
J gene: TRBJ1-2
clone size: few
V gene: TRBV15
CDR3 DNA: TGTGCCACCAGCAGAGATAGGAGAGGCTATGGCTACACCTTC
CDR3 protein: CATSRDRRGYGYTF

D gene: TRBD2
J gene: TRBJ2-7
clone size: NA
V gene: TRBV4-1
CDR3 DNA: TGCGCCAGCAGCCAAGGTCCGGGGGGGCGTCCATACGAGCAGTACTTC
CDR3 protein: CASSQGPGGRPYEQYF

D gene: NA
J gene: TRBJ1-2
clone size: NA
V gene: TRBV15
CDR3 DNA: TGTGCCACCAGCCTCAGCGGGGGGGCGTATGGCTACACCTTC
CDR3 protein: CATSLSGGAYGYTF

D gene: TRBD1
J gene: TRBJ2-7
clone size: NA
V gene: TRBV10-3
CDR3 DNA: TGTGCCATCAGTGAGTTCGGACAGGGGCAATCCTACGAGCAGTACTTC
CDR3 protein: CAISEFGQGQSYEQYF

D gene: TRBD1
J gene: TRBJ1-5
clone size: NA
V gene: TRBV7-9
CDR3 DNA: TGTGCCAGCAGCACAGGGGGGGACCAGCCCCAGCATTTT
CDR3 protein: CASSTGGDQPQHF

D gene: NA
J gene: TRBJ1-1
clone size: NA
V gene: TRBV7-9
CDR3 DNA: TGTGCCAGCAGCTTAGTAGTCAGGGAAGCTTTCTTT
CDR3 protein: CASSLVVREAFF

D gene: NA
J gene: TRBJ2-2
clone size: few
V gene: TRBV7-7
CDR3 DNA: TGTGCCAGCAAAGGATGGGAAGAGGGGACCACCGGGGAGCTGTTTTTT
CDR3 protein: CASKGWEEGTTGELFF

D gene: NA
J gene: TRBJ1-5
clone size: few
V gene: TRBV7-9
CDR3 DNA: TGTGCCAGCAGCTTAGTAGGGGGGGGATATAGCAATCAGCCCCAGCATTTT
CDR3 protein: CASSLVGGGYSNQPQHF

D gene: NA
J gene: TRBJ2-1
clone size: NA
V gene: TRBV9
CDR3 DNA: TGTGCCAGCAGCGACCAAGCGAGCTCCTACAATGAGCAGTTCTTC
CDR3 protein: CASSDQASSYNEQFF

D gene: NA
J gene: TRBJ1-4
clone size: NA
V gene: TRBV25-1
CDR3 DNA: TGTGCCAGCAGTGAAGGTACCAGCCGTGAAAAACTGTTTTTT
CDR3 protein: CASSEGTSREKLFF

D gene: NA
J gene: TRBJ2-7
clone size: few
V gene: TRBV29-1
CDR3 DNA: TGCAGCGTGGTCCAACGGGGCTCCTACGAGCAGTACTTC
CDR3 protein: CSVVQRGSYEQYF

D gene: NA
J gene: TRBJ2-7
clone size: few
V gene: TRBV11-2
CDR3 DNA: TGTGCCAGCAGCTTAGCCCGAGGCTACGAGCAGTACTTC
CDR3 protein: CASSLARGYEQYF